What follows are 4 T cell receptor beta chains derived from one specimen sequenced in a study of blood T cell repertoires in COVID-19. TCRdb keeps only in-frame clones here, not all; method: immunoSEQ multiplex PCR. Found here are about 260,000 clones, approximately 80% of them singletons; the top ten hold 4% to 4.5%. Sequenced sample: peripheral blood. Receptors were obtained from a man aged 60-69 years with acute or convalescent COVID-19.

The rearrangement links TRBV19 to TRBJ2-1; D is undetermined. The CDR3 runs to 15 residues. The V gene lost 3 bases and the J gene lost 8 bases, with 17 bases spanning the gap. CDR1 is LNHDA, CDR2 SQIVND, per germline (reference sequence). CDR3 in DNA: TGTGCCAGTAGTATTTCGAGATTCCCGTCGGATGAGCAGTTCTTC. It yields the protein CASSISRFPSDEQFF.

This clone was seen just once. The chain carries TRBV6-6 and TRBJ1-6, with D tentatively TRBD1 (6 bases). Trimming took 7 bases from V and 6 from J, leaving 19 bases between them. This CDR3 region has 16 residues. CDR1 is MNHNY and CDR2 is SVGAGI in the germline V gene (reference sequence). In nucleotides, the CDR3 is TGTGCCAGCATAATAGGGGGGGCTTTCGGTAATTCACCCCTCCACTTT. It yields the protein CASIIGGAFGNSPLHF.

The rearrangement joins TRBV4-1 to TRBJ1-5, with 8 bases matching TRBD1. The CDR3 spans 16 residues. Germline loops: CDR1 MGHRA, CDR2 YSYEKL. Germline trimming cut 2 bases from V and 8 bases from J; bases unmatched to any gene: 11. CDR3 sequence: CASSQPTGVPIEPQHF. The CDR3 DNA reads as TGCGCCAGCAGCCAACCGACAGGGGTGCCAATCGAGCCCCAGCATTTT.

The rearrangement uses TRBV9 and TRBJ2-5; D perhaps matches TRBD1 (5 bases). Germline-derived CDR1 and CDR2 are SGDLS and YYNGEE. The V end was cut by 4 bases, the J end by 3 bases, with 13 bases between. CDR3 length equals 14 residues. CDR3 in amino acids: CASSPKFREETQYF. DNA for the CDR3: TGTGCCAGCAGCCCCAAGTTCAGGGAAGAGACCCAGTACTTC. Together with reference TRBV9 and TRBJ2-5, the CDR3 gives the full variable domain: DSGVTQTPKHLITATGQRVTLRCSPRSGDLSVYWYQQSLDQGLQFLIQYYNGEERAKGNILERFSAQQFPDLHSELNLSSLELGDSALYFCASSPKFREETQYFGPGTRLLVL.